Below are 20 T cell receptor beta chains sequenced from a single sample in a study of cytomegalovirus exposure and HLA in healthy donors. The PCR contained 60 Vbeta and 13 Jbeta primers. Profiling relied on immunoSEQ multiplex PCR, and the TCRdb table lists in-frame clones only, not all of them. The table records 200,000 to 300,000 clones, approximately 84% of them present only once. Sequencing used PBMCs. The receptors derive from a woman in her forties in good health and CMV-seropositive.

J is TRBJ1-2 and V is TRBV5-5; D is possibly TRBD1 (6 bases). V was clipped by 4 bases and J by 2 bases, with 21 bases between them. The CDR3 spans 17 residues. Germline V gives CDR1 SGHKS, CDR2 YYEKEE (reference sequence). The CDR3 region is CASSLALFSGVNYGYTF. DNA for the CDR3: TGTGCCAGCAGCCTGGCCCTGTTTTCAGGGGTCAACTATGGCTACACCTTC.

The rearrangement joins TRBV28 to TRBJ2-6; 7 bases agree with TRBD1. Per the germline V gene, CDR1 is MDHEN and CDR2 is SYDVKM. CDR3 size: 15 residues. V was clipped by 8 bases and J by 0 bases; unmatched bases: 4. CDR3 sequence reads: CASGTAPSGANVLTF. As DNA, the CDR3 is TGTGCCAGCGGGACAGCACCCTCTGGGGCCAACGTCCTGACTTTC.

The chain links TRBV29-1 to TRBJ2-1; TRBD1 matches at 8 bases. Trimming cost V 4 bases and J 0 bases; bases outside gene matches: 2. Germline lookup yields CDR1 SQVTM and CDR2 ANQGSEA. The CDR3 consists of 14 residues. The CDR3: CSVAGQVSYNEQFF. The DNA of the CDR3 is TGCAGCGTTGCGGGACAGGTCTCCTACAATGAGCAGTTCTTC.

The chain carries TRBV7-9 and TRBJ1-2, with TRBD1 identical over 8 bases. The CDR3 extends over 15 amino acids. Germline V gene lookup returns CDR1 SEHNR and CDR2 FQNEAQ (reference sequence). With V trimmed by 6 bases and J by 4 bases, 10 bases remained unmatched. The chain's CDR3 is CASSSGTGFFYGYTF. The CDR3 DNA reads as TGTGCCAGCAGTTCCGGGACAGGCTTTTTCTATGGCTACACCTTC.

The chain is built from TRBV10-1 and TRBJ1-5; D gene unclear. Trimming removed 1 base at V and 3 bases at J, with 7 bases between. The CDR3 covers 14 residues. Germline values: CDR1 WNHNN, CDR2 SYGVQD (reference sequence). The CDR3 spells CASSEYQNNQPQHF. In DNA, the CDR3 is TGCGCCAGCAGTGAGTACCAGAACAATCAGCCCCAGCATTTT.

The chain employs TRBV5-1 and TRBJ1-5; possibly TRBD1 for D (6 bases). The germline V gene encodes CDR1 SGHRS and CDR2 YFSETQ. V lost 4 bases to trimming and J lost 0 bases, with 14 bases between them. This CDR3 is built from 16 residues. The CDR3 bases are TGCGCCAGCAGCGAGGGACATTCCGTTAGCAATCAGCCCCAGCATTTT. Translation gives CASSEGHSVSNQPQHF.

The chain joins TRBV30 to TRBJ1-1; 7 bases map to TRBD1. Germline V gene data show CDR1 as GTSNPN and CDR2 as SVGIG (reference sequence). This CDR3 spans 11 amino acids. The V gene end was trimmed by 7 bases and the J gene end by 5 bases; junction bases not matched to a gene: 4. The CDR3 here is CASFRGTEAFF. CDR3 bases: TGTGCCTCCTTCAGGGGGACTGAAGCTTTCTTT.

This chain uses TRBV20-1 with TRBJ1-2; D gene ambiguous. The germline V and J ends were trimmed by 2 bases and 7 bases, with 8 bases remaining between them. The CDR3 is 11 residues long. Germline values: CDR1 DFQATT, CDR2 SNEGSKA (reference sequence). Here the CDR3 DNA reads TGCAGTGCTAGAAGCGGGTTTGGCTACACCTTC. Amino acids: CSARSGFGYTF.

The CDR3 reads CASSDGTGKDYEQYF. The CDR3 DNA follows: TGCGCCAGCAGTGACGGGACAGGGAAGGATTACGAGCAGTACTTC. This chain joins TRBV10-1 and TRBJ2-7, with 9 bases identical to TRBD1. This CDR3 is built from 15 residues. The J segment lost 4 bases and the V segment lost 3 bases, leaving 7 bases of the junction unmatched. Germline CDR1 and CDR2: WNHNN and SYGVQD (reference sequence).

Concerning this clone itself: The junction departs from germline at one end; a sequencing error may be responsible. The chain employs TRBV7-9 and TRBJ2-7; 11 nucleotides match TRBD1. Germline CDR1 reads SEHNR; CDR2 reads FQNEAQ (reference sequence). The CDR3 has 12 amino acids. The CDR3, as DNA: TGTTCCAGCAGCTTGGACAGGGGGCGGCAGTACTTC. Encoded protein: CSSSLDRGRQYF.

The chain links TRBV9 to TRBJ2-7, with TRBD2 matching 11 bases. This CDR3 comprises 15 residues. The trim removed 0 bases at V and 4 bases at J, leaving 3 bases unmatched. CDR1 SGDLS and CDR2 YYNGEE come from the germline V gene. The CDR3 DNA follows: TGTGCCAGCAGCGTAGAGGCTAGCGGGAGGTACGAGCAGTACTTC. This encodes CASSVEASGRYEQYF.

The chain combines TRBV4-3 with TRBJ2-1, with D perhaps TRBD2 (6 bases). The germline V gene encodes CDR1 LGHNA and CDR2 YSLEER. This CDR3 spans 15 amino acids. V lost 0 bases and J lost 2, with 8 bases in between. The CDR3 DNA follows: TGCGCCAGCAGCCAAGAGGAGGGGCCCTACAATGAGCAGTTCTTC. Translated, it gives CASSQEEGPYNEQFF.

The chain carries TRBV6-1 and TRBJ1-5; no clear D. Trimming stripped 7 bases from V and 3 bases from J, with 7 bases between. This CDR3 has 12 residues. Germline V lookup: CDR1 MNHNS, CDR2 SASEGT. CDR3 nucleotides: TGTGCCAGCACGGGTTACAATCAGCCCCAGCATTTT. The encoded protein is CASTGYNQPQHF.

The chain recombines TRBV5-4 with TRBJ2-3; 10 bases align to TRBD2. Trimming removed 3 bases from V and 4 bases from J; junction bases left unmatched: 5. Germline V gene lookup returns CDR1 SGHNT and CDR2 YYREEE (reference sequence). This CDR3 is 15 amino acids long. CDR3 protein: CASSSKREGPDTQYF. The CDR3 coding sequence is TGTGCCAGCAGCTCCAAGCGGGAGGGTCCAGATACGCAGTATTTT.

CDR3 in amino acids: CASSLVQGQGDGYTF. The CDR3, as DNA: TGTGCCAGCAGCTTAGTTCAGGGACAGGGGGACGGCTACACCTTC. The rearrangement uses TRBV11-2 and TRBJ1-2; 11 nucleotides match TRBD1. J gave up 8 bases and V 1 base, and 6 bases lay outside the gene matches. Germline CDR1 and CDR2: SGHAT and FQNNGV. The CDR3 is 15 amino acids. The whole variable domain, filled in from reference TRBV11-2 and TRBJ1-2, reads EAGVAQSPRYKIIEKRQSVAFWCNPISGHATLYWYQQILGQGPKLLIQFQNNGVVDDSQLPKDRFSAERLKGVDSTLKIQPAKLEDSAVYLCASSLVQGQGDGYTFGSGTRLTVV.

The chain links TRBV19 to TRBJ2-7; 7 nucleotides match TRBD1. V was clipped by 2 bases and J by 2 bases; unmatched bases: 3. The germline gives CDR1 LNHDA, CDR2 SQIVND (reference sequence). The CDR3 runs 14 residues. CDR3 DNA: TGTGCCAGTAGTATACAACAGGGGCCCTACGAGCAGTACTTC. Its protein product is CASSIQQGPYEQYF.

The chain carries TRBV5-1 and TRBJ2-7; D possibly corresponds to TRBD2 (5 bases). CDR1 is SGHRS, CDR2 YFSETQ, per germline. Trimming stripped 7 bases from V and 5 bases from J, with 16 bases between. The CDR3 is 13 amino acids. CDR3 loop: CASPGMGPNEQYF. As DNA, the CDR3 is TGCGCCAGCCCCGGGATGGGTCCCAACGAGCAGTACTTC.

Written as DNA, the CDR3 is TGTGCCAGCAGCCCCGGGAGGGCTGGGGCGTATTCACCCCTCCACTTT. This encodes CASSPGRAGAYSPLHF. The chain is built from TRBV7-8 and TRBJ1-6; possible D gene TRBD1, 5 bases. The CDR3 covers 16 residues. V lost 5 bases, J lost 8 bases, and 19 bases lay in between. Germline V gives CDR1 SGHVS, CDR2 FQNEAQ.

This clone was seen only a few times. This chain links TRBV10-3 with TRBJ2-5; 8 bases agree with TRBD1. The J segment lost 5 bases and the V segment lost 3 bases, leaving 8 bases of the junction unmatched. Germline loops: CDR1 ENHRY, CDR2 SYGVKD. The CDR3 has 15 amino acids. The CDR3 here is CAISDPTGAGETQYF. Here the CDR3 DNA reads TGTGCCATCAGTGATCCGACAGGGGCGGGGGAGACCCAGTACTTC.

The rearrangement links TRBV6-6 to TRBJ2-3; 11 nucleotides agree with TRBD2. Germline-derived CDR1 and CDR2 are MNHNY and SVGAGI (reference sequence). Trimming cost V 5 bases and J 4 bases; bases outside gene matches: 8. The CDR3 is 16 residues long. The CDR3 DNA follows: TGTGCCAGCAGTCAAAGACTAGCGGGAAGCCCAGATACGCAGTATTTT. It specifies CASSQRLAGSPDTQYF.